This T cell receptor (beta chain) was sequenced for a study of T cell responses to AZD1222 COVID-19 vaccine. Assay: immunoSEQ multiplex PCR; the TCRdb copy retains only in-frame clones and omits some. The sample has some 150,000 clones; around 90% are singletons. Study-wide results and caveats: The donor cohort was predominantly white British with a female majority, and clonal diversity may have been underestimated. AZD1222 recipients seropositive at baseline numbered only five or six.

V was cut by 6 bases and J by 0 bases, with 11 bases left in between. This CDR3 region has 14 residues. CDR1 is MGHDK, CDR2 SYGVNS, per germline. As to this clone: The antigen is unknown.

The source of this sequence is an adult who received the AZD1222 COVID-19 vaccine. Specimen: peripheral blood, collected 28 days after the second AZD1222 dose. This rearrangement joins TRBV25-1 to TRBJ1-2; D is possibly TRBD1 (5 bases). CDR3 DNA: TGTGCCAGCAGGGACACCGGAGCTAACTATGGCTACACCTTC. Its protein is CASRDTGANYGYTF.